The 26 T cell receptor beta chains given below trace back to one sample, sequenced in a study of blood T cell repertoires in COVID-19. Sequencing was performed with immunoSEQ multiplex PCR; in TCRdb, only in-frame clones are kept and a portion is missing. The profile covers roughly 430,000 clones, with around 90% appearing a single time and around 2% taken by the ten largest. The sequenced material came from PBMCs or T cells enriched from blood (not recorded which). The receptors here all came from a woman between 40 and 50 years old with acute COVID-19.

V and J are TRBV27 and TRBJ1-4; no clear D. The CDR3 is made up of 15 amino acids. Germline V CDR1 and CDR2: MNHEY, SMNVEV (reference sequence). V lost 6 bases, J lost 3 bases, and 14 bases lay in between. As DNA, the CDR3 is TGTGCCAGCAGAGGGAGCGGGCCCCCTAATGAAAAACTGTTTTTT. This encodes CASRGSGPPNEKLFF.

The rearrangement uses TRBV24-1 and TRBJ2-7; 15 bases are shared with TRBD2. This CDR3 is built from 17 residues. Germline V lookup: CDR1 KGHDR, CDR2 SFDVKD. After removal of 2 bases from V and 2 bases from J, the junction contained 3 bases not matched to a gene. CDR3 region: CATSDSGLAGGPYEQYF. CDR3 DNA sequence: TGTGCCACCAGTGATTCCGGACTAGCGGGGGGGCCCTACGAGCAGTACTTC.

J is TRBJ1-1 and V is TRBV29-1; D call uncertain. There are 10 residues in the CDR3. V lost 7 bases to trimming and J lost 6 bases, with 9 bases between them. Looked up from germline, CDR1 is SQVTM and CDR2 is ANQGSEA. CDR3 sequence reads: CSAPGSEAFF. CDR3 DNA sequence: TGCAGCGCCCCGGGTTCTGAAGCTTTCTTT.

As concerns this clone: Other DNA sequences in the sample encode the same CDR3. This chain links TRBV29-1 with TRBJ2-7; D not resolved. The V end was cut by 4 bases, the J end by 2 bases, with 6 bases between. This CDR3 comprises 11 residues. Germline CDR1 and CDR2: SQVTM and ANQGSEA. CDR3 nucleotides: TGCAGCGTTGGAGACACCTACGAGCAGTACTTC. Encoded protein: CSVGDTYEQYF.

In DNA, the CDR3 is TGCGCCAGCAGTGAGTCGATTTTGTGGCGGGGGGGCTCCAAAGAGACCCAGTACTTC. This gives the protein CASSESILWRGGSKETQYF. The chain carries TRBV10-2 and TRBJ2-5, with TRBD2 matching 9 bases. Germline assignment: CDR1 WSHSY and CDR2 SAAADI. CDR3 size: 19 residues. Trimming cost V 0 bases and J 3 bases; bases outside gene matches: 14.

The chain uses TRBV19 and TRBJ1-5, with TRBD1 as a possible D gene (5 bases). V lost 1 base and J lost 3, with 10 bases in between. CDR1 is LNHDA and CDR2 is SQIVND in the germline V gene (reference sequence). The CDR3 length is 15 residues. The CDR3 DNA reads TGTGCCAGTAGTATAGGTGGGGGGATCAATCAGCCCCAGCATTTT. This sequence encodes CASSIGGGINQPQHF.

The chain uses TRBV9 and TRBJ2-7; D gene ambiguous. The ends were cut back, 10 bases at V and 5 bases at J, with 19 bases in the middle. This CDR3 has 13 amino acids. Germline V gene sequence: CDR1 SGDLS, CDR2 YYNGEE. This CDR3 is CAWAPPLLDEQYF. CDR3 DNA: TGTGCCTGGGCACCCCCCTTACTCGACGAGCAGTACTTC.

The chain carries TRBV5-4 and TRBJ1-3, with TRBD1 matching over 8 bases. This CDR3 has 14 residues. V lost 0 bases to trimming and J lost 4 bases; unmatched junction nucleotides: 0. Germline V lookup: CDR1 SGHNT, CDR2 YYREEE (reference sequence). CDR3 amino acids: CASSLGQGGNTIYF. As DNA, the CDR3 is TGTGCCAGCAGCTTGGGACAGGGGGGAAACACCATATATTTT.

The chain employs TRBV18 and TRBJ2-1, with D possibly matching TRBD2 (5 bases). Germline assignment: CDR1 KGHSH and CDR2 LQKENI. The CDR3 runs to 16 residues. Deletions cut 2 bases from V and 9 bases from J, with 20 bases between. CDR3 loop: CASSPTRTGSRGEQFF. The CDR3 DNA is TGTGCCAGCTCACCAACCAGGACGGGGAGCCGCGGTGAGCAGTTCTTC.

This rearrangement joins TRBV12-3 or TRBV12-4 to TRBJ1-1; tentative D call: TRBD1 (5 bases). The ends were cut back, 5 bases at V and 3 bases at J, with 7 bases in the middle. The CDR3 runs 12 residues. The CDR3, as DNA: TGTGCCAGCAGTCCAGGGTACACTGAAGCTTTCTTT. Its protein product is CASSPGYTEAFF.

The J gene is TRBJ2-5, the V gene TRBV5-1, with 8 bases fitting TRBD1. The J segment lost 0 bases and the V segment lost 3 bases, leaving 4 bases of the junction unmatched. Germline lookup yields CDR1 SGHRS and CDR2 YFSETQ. There are 15 residues in the CDR3. The CDR3 is CASSSGQGHQETQYF. The CDR3 DNA sequence: TGCGCCAGCAGCTCCGGACAGGGTCACCAAGAGACCCAGTACTTC.

V usage is TRBV7-7 and J usage is TRBJ2-3; 13 bases line up with TRBD2. There are 17 residues in the CDR3. The V and J ends lost 4 bases and 7 bases, in that order; junction bases with no gene match: 11. CDR1 and CDR2 from the germline V gene are SSHAT and FNYEAQ (reference sequence). CDR3 amino acids: CASSYSTSGGIGNTQYF. The CDR3 DNA sequence: TGTGCCAGCAGCTACTCGACTAGCGGGGGGATAGGGAATACGCAGTATTTT.

This chain joins TRBV12-5 and TRBJ2-1; possible D gene TRBD1, 5 bases. Germline V lookup: CDR1 LGHNT, CDR2 FRNRAP. CDR3 length: 12 residues. The germline V and J ends were trimmed by 6 bases and 9 bases, with 12 bases remaining between them. CDR3 nucleotides: TGTGCTAGTGGCGTGACAGTTGGTGAGCAGTTCTTC. This gives the protein CASGVTVGEQFF.

The V and J genes are TRBV9 and TRBJ2-5; TRBD2 matches at 9 bases. The CDR3 length is 16 residues. In germline, CDR1 is SGDLS, CDR2 YYNGEE. V shed 2 bases and J 5 bases; nucleotides not matched to a gene: 10. This CDR3 is CASSVGSSGVYETQYF. CDR3 nucleotide sequence: TGTGCCAGCAGCGTTGGGTCTAGCGGGGTTTATGAGACCCAGTACTTC.

V usage is TRBV6-1 and J usage is TRBJ2-7; a weak D match, TRBD1 (5 bases). Trimming removed 2 bases from V and 4 bases from J, with 12 bases in between. This CDR3 spans 14 amino acids. The V gene's germline CDR1 is MNHNS and CDR2 SASEGT. CDR3: CASSESRRGYEQYF. CDR3 DNA: TGTGCCAGCAGTGAATCCAGAAGGGGTTACGAGCAGTACTTC.

The chain combines TRBV6-1 with TRBJ1-2; D possibly corresponds to TRBD1 (5 bases). Trimming stripped 4 bases from V and 4 bases from J, with 22 bases between. The length of the CDR3 is 17 residues. The germline V gene has CDR1 MNHNS and CDR2 SASEGT. CDR3 coding DNA: TGTGCCAGCAGTGGCGTGGAGACAGTCGAGTCTTTCTATGGCTACACCTTC. Translation: CASSGVETVESFYGYTF.

The chain recombines TRBV19 with TRBJ2-1; 12 nucleotides match TRBD2. Germline V gene lookup returns CDR1 LNHDA and CDR2 SQIVND (reference sequence). CDR3 length equals 15 residues. With 5 bases clipped from V and 14 bases from J, the junction kept 13 bases outside the gene matches. The CDR3 DNA follows: TGTGCCAGTAGTCTCCAGGGGTTCCGACTAGCGGGGGAGTTCTTC. The encoded protein is CASSLQGFRLAGEFF.

This clone was counted a single time. The V gene is TRBV5-1, the J gene TRBJ1-1, with D perhaps TRBD1 (6 bases). Germline V lookup: CDR1 SGHRS, CDR2 YFSETQ. Trimming took off 1 base at V and 3 bases at J, with 13 bases between the two ends. This CDR3 is 15 amino acids long. CDR3 in amino acids: CASSLPRGGDTEAFF. The CDR3 coding sequence is TGCGCCAGCAGCTTGCCCAGGGGAGGGGACACTGAAGCTTTCTTT.

The gene calls are TRBV7-9 and TRBJ1-2; possible D gene TRBD1, 5 bases. CDR1 is SEHNR, CDR2 FQNEAQ, per germline (reference sequence). V lost 4 bases and J 7 bases, leaving 16 bases between the germline ends. The CDR3 is 14 residues long. As DNA, the CDR3 is TGTGCCAGCAGCTCACAAAGGCCGGGGGTTGGCTACACCTTC. Translated: CASSSQRPGVGYTF.

V gene TRBV24-1 combines with J gene TRBJ2-3; no firm D call. Trimming shortened V by 3 bases and J by 2 bases, and 17 bases separated the two germline ends. The CDR3 has 17 amino acids. Germline CDR1 and CDR2: KGHDR and SFDVKD. The CDR3 spells CATSDPTEEPYTDTQYF. The CDR3 nucleotides are TGTGCCACCAGTGATCCGACCGAGGAGCCCTACACAGATACGCAGTATTTT.

The chain couples TRBV4-1 to TRBJ1-2; 7 bases are a match to TRBD1. The CDR3 sequence is 16 residues long. V was pared by 6 bases and J by 2 bases, with 12 bases of the junction left unmatched. CDR1 is MGHRA and CDR2 is YSYEKL in the germline V gene. CDR3 amino acids: CASSQDRIGANYGYTF. The CDR3 nucleotides are TGCGCCAGCAGTCAGGACAGGATTGGGGCCAACTATGGCTACACCTTC.

The V and J genes are TRBV5-1 and TRBJ2-7; 8 bases fit TRBD2. This CDR3 is built from 15 residues. With 4 bases clipped from V and 4 bases from J, the junction kept 10 bases outside the gene matches. From germline, CDR1 is SGHRS and CDR2 YFSETQ. The CDR3 DNA reads as TGCGCCAGCAGCCAAACCCCCGGACTAGCATACGAGCAGTACTTC. Translation: CASSQTPGLAYEQYF.

This clone was observed a single time. The CDR3 protein is CASSTLTGNTEAFF. CDR3 nucleotide sequence: TGCGCCAGCAGCACCCTTACAGGGAACACTGAAGCTTTCTTT. The rearrangement links TRBV4-1 to TRBJ1-1; D is perhaps TRBD1 (5 bases). Germline loops: CDR1 MGHRA, CDR2 YSYEKL. The CDR3 is made up of 14 amino acids. The V end was cut by 5 bases, the J end by 1 base, with 11 bases between.

This chain links TRBV6-5 with TRBJ2-5, with D unresolved. The CDR3 loop spans 15 amino acids. The germline V gene has CDR1 MNHEY and CDR2 SVGAGI. The V end lost 4 bases, the J end lost 1 base, and 13 bases lay between the germline ends. CDR3 loop: CASSSPTALQETQYF. DNA for the CDR3: TGTGCCAGCAGTTCCCCGACTGCACTCCAAGAGACCCAGTACTTC.

The chain links TRBV7-9 to TRBJ1-1; 12 bases map to TRBD1. The CDR3 sequence is 16 residues long. The germline V gene encodes CDR1 SEHNR and CDR2 FQNEAQ (reference sequence). V lost 5 bases, J lost 4 bases, and 8 bases stayed unmatched. The CDR3 nucleotides are TGTGCCAGCAGCCCGGGGACAGGGGGCGGGAGCACTGAAGCTTTCTTT. Encoded protein: CASSPGTGGGSTEAFF.

The V gene is TRBV11-3, the J gene TRBJ2-1, with TRBD2 matching over 11 bases. J was trimmed by 4 bases and V by 5 bases; bases with no gene match: 10. The CDR3 runs to 17 residues. Germline V gene lookup returns CDR1 SGHNT and CDR2 YENEEA. CDR3: CASSVTGTSGGYNEQFF. CDR3 DNA sequence: TGTGCCAGCAGCGTGACCGGGACTAGCGGTGGGTACAATGAGCAGTTCTTC.